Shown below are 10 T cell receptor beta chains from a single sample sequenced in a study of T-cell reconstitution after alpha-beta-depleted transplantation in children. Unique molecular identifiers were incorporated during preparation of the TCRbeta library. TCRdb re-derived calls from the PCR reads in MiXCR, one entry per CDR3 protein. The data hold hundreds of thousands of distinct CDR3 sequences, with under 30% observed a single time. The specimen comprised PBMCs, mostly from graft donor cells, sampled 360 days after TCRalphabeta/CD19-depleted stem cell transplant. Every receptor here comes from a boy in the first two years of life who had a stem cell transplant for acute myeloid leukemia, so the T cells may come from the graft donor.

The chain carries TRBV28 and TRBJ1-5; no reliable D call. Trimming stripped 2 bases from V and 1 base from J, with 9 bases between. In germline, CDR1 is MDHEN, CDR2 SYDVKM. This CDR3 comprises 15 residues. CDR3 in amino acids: CASSLPRGSNQPQHF. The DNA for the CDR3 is TGTGCCAGCAGTTTACCCAGAGGGAGCAATCAGCCCCAGCATTTT.

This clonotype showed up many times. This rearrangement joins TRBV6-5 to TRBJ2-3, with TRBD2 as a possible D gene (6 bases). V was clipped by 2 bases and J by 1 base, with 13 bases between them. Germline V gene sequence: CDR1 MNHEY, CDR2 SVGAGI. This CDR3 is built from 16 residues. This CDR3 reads CASSYEWGEGTDTQYF. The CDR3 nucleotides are TGTGCCAGCAGTTACGAGTGGGGGGAGGGCACAGATACGCAGTATTTT.

DNA of the CDR3: TGCAGTGCTAGAGATACGGCCAAGGAGGCGACAGATACGCAGTATTTT. Translated: CSARDTAKEATDTQYF. J is TRBJ2-3 and V is TRBV20-1, with D perhaps matching TRBD2 (5 bases). V lost 0 bases, J lost 3 bases, and 16 bases lay in between. Germline CDR1 is DFQATT and CDR2 is SNEGSKA (reference sequence). There are 16 residues in the CDR3.

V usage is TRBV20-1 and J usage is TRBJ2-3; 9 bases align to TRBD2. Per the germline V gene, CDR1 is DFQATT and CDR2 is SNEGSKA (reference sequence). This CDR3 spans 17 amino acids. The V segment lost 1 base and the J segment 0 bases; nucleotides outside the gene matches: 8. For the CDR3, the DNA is TGCAGTGCTAGAGGGATGGGGCGGGGGGGTAGCACAGATACGCAGTATTTT. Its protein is CSARGMGRGGSTDTQYF.

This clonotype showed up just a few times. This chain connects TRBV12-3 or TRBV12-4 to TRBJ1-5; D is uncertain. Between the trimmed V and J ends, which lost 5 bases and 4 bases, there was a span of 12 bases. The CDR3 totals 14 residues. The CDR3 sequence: CASSPVSGNQPQHF. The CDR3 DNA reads TGTGCCAGCAGTCCTGTCAGTGGTAATCAGCCCCAGCATTTT.

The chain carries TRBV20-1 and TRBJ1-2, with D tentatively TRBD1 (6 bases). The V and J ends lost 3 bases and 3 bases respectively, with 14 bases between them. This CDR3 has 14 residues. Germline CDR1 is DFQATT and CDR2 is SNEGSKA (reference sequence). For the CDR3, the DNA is TGCAGTGCTAGGGCCCTCCAGGGGTACTATGGCTACACCTTC. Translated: CSARALQGYYGYTF.

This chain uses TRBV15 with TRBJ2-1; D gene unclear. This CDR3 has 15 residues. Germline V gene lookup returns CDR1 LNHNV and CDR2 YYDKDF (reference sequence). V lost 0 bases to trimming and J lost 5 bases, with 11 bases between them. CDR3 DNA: TGTGCCACCAGCAGAGAGTCCGGGCTGCACAATGAGCAGTTCTTC. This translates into CATSRESGLHNEQFF.

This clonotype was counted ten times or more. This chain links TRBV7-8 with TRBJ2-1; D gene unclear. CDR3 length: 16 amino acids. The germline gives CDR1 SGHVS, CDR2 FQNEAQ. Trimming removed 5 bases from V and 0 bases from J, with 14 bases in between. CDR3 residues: CASSHRRLHSYNEQFF. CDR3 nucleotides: TGTGCCAGCAGCCACAGACGGCTACACTCCTACAATGAGCAGTTCTTC.

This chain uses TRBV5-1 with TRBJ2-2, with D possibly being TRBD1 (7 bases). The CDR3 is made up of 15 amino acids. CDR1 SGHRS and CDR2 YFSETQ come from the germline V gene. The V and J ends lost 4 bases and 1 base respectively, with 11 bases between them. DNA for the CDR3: TGCGCCAGCAGCGACCAGGGGGGGAACACCGGGGAGCTGTTTTTT. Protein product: CASSDQGGNTGELFF. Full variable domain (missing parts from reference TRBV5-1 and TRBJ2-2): KAGVTQTPRYLIKTRGQQVTLSCSPISGHRSVSWYQQTPGQGLQFLFEYFSETQRNKGNFPGRFSGRQFSNSRSEMNVSTLELGDSALYLCASSDQGGNTGELFFGEGSRLTVL.

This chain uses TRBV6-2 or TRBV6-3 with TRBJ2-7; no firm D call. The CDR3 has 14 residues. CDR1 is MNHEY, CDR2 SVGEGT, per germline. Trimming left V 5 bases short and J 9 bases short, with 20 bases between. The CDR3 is CASSDVATPVMQYV. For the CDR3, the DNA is TGTGCCAGCAGTGACGTCGCCACTCCGGTGATGCAGTACGTC.